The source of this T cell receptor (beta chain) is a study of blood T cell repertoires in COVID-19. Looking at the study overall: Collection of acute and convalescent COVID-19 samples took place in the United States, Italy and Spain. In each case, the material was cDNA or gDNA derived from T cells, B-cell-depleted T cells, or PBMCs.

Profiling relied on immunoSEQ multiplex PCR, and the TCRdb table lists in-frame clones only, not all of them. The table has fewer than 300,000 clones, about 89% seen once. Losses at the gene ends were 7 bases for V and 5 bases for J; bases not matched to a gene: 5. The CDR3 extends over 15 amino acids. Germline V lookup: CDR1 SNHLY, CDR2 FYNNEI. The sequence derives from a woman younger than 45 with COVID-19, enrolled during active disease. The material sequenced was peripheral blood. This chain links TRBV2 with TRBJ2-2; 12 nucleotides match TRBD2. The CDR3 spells CASKVTSGSTGELFF. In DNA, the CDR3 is TGTGCCAGCAAGGTGACTAGCGGGAGTACCGGGGAGCTGTTTTTT. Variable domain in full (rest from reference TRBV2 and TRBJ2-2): EPEVTQTPSHQVTQMGQEVILRCVPISNHLYFYWYRQILGQKVEFLVSFYNNEISEKSEIFDDQFSVERPDGSNFTLKIRSTKLEDSAMYFCASKVTSGSTGELFFGEGSRLTVL.